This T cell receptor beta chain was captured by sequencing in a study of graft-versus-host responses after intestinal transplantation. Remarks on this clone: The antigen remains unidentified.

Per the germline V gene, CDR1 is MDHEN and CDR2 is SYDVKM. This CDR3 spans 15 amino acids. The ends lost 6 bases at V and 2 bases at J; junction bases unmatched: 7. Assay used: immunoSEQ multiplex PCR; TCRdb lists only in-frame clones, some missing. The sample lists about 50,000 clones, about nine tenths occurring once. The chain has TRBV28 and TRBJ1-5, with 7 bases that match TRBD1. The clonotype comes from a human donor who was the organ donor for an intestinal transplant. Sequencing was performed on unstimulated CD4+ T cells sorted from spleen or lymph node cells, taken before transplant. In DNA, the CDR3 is TGTGCCAGCAGAACGCAGGGGGATGGCAATCAGCCCCAGCATTTT. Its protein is CASRTQGDGNQPQHF.